Below are 10 T cell receptor beta chains sequenced from a single sample in a study of blood T cell repertoires in COVID-19. The data were produced by immunoSEQ multiplex PCR, yet TCRdb's version contains in-frame clones alone and is incomplete. This table has 130,000 or so clones, more than 85% appearing once. The sample was peripheral blood. The source of these receptors is a middle-aged man with active or convalescent COVID-19.

This chain connects TRBV4-1 to TRBJ2-7; 9 bases agree with TRBD2. The CDR3 length is 16 residues. In germline, CDR1 is MGHRA, CDR2 YSYEKL. V was clipped by 0 bases and J by 6 bases; unmatched bases: 9. The CDR3 DNA reads as TGCGCCAGCAGCCAAGATGGGCTAGCGGGGAGAACCGAGCAGTACTTC. Its protein is CASSQDGLAGRTEQYF.

The V and J genes are TRBV19 and TRBJ2-1, with D perhaps matching TRBD1 (6 bases). Germline V CDR1 and CDR2: LNHDA, SQIVND (reference sequence). V was shortened by 1 base and J by 9 bases, with 13 bases between the two germline ends. This CDR3 spans 14 amino acids. DNA for the CDR3: TGTGCCAGTAGTATAGCCCCAGGGGTGGGTGAGCAGTTCTTC. Translated: CASSIAPGVGEQFF.

The chain is built from TRBV14 and TRBJ1-4, with D perhaps TRBD1 (6 bases). Between the trimmed V and J ends, which lost 4 bases and 0 bases, there was a span of 9 bases. This CDR3 region has 15 residues. Germline V CDR1 and CDR2: SGHDN, FVKESK. The CDR3 protein is CASSPGTTTNEKLFF. The CDR3 DNA reads TGTGCCAGCAGCCCTGGGACAACAACTAATGAAAAACTGTTTTTT.

The chain uses TRBV2 and TRBJ2-1; 8 nucleotides align to TRBD2. Germline V CDR1 and CDR2: SNHLY, FYNNEI. The CDR3 is made up of 15 amino acids. Trimming cost V 7 bases and J 9 bases; bases outside gene matches: 14. This chain's CDR3 is CASNQLAARGGEQFF. As DNA, the CDR3 is TGTGCCAGCAACCAACTAGCGGCAAGGGGTGGTGAGCAGTTCTTC.

This clone came up once. The V and J genes are TRBV5-1 and TRBJ2-1; a weak D match, TRBD1 (8 bases). Trimming took off 5 bases at V and 7 bases at J, with 22 bases between the two ends. Germline-derived CDR1 and CDR2 are SGHRS and YFSETQ. The length of the CDR3 is 16 residues. The CDR3 coding sequence is TGCGCCAGCAGGGGAGGGCCGGGACAGGCCTCGAATGAGCAGTTCTTC. Translation gives CASRGGPGQASNEQFF.

The V and J genes are TRBV5-1 and TRBJ2-3, with D possibly TRBD2 on 7 matching bases. CDR1 and CDR2 (germline): SGHRS, YFSETQ. Trimming took off 0 bases at V and 1 base at J, with 15 bases between the two ends. CDR3 length: 17 amino acids. The CDR3 nucleotides read TGCGCCAGCAGCTTGGCACGGGGGGCCAGCGGCACAGATACGCAGTATTTT. Encoded protein: CASSLARGASGTDTQYF.

This clone occurred a few times. V is TRBV27 and J is TRBJ2-1; no clear D gene. Germline-derived CDR1 and CDR2 are MNHEY and SMNVEV (reference sequence). The CDR3 consists of 12 residues. The ends were cut back, 4 bases at V and 6 bases at J, with 7 bases in the middle. CDR3 bases: TGTGCCAGCAGTTCCGGGTTCAATGAGCAGTTCTTC. The encoded protein is CASSSGFNEQFF.

This chain uses TRBV3-1 (or the pseudogene TRBV3-2) with TRBJ1-1; 9 positions match TRBD1. This CDR3 region has 15 residues. V shed 4 bases, J shed 5 bases, and the junction held 8 bases outside the gene matches. The germline gives CDR1 LGHDT, CDR2 YNNKEL (reference sequence). CDR3 in DNA: TGTGCCAGCAGCCTTTCCTGGACAGGGGATACTGAAGCTTTCTTT. Its translation: CASSLSWTGDTEAFF.

The chain combines TRBV28 with TRBJ2-1; 9 bases align to TRBD1. The germline V gene encodes CDR1 MDHEN and CDR2 SYDVKM. Trimming at V came to 7 bases and at J to 3 bases, leaving 4 bases not matched to a gene. The length of the CDR3 is 14 residues. CDR3 DNA sequence: TGTGCCAGCACTACAGGGGGCGACTACAATGAGCAGTTCTTC. As protein: CASTTGGDYNEQFF. Full variable domain (rest looked up from reference TRBV28 and TRBJ2-1): DVKVTQSSRYLVKRTGEKVFLECVQDMDHENMFWYRQDPGLGLRLIYFSYDVKMKEKGDIPEGYSVSREKKERFSLILESASTNQTSMYLCASTTGGDYNEQFFGPGTRLTVL.

The chain recombines TRBV6-1 with TRBJ1-2; 8 positions match TRBD1. CDR1 is MNHNS, CDR2 SASEGT, per germline. The junction had 6 bases not matched to a gene; V was cut back by 2 bases and J by 7 bases. This CDR3 region has 14 residues. The CDR3 region has the DNA TGTGCCAGCAGTGAAATGCAGGGGGCCAGTGGCTACACCTTC. This sequence encodes CASSEMQGASGYTF.